This section outlines one T cell receptor beta chain sequence together with its context. The sample holds many counts of this clonotype. What this receptor recognizes is not known. No base quality values were provided; no much bigger clone lies one nucleotide off. The data were taken from a study of regulatory T cells in long-lasting Graves disease (dated by TCRdb to 2020 to 2023). Broadly, across the study: Patients with newly diagnosed Graves' disease had been on antithyroid drugs for under 3 months. A total of about 35 samples underwent TCR sequencing, from about 13 patients with persistent Graves' disease and 20 or so patients with newly diagnosed Graves' disease. The study was conducted in China and was registered as a clinical trial. Patients with persistent Graves' disease were compared with patients with newly diagnosed Graves' disease using TCR sequencing and RNA sequencing of peripheral blood.

Inclusive of the bounding cysteine and phenylalanine, the CDR3 is 16 residues long. Only the CDR3 part of the read is kept: 48 bases, read in frame from the first base. Trimming takes 0 bases off V and 2 bases off J; junction bases not matched to a gene: 6. As encoded in the germline V gene, CDR1 is SGHRS while CDR2 is YFSETQ. What the time point label conveys for this sample: newly diagnosed GD, antithyroid drugs for less than 3 months. For both TCR sequencing and RNA sequencing, RNA was extracted from PBMCs in TRIzol. The diagnosis of Graves' disease followed American Thyroid Association guidelines. Recruitment of patients was carried out at an endocrinology department in Xi'an, China. Each patient gave approximately 10 milliliters of peripheral blood, collected in an EDTA anticoagulant tube. Ficoll Paque Plus density gradient separation was used to isolate PBMCs, and no further T cell sorting was done. RNA quality was checked with an Agilent 2100 Bioanalyzer and agarose gel, and concentration with a NanoDrop 2000.

Library creation used multiplex PCR. Instrument on record: Illumina HiSeq 4000. CDR3 regions were amplified by Arm-PCR with iRepertoire HTBI primers to construct TCR beta libraries. Before sequencing, the PCR products underwent gel purification. The authors' analysis ran thus. Gene usage analysis of CDR3 amino acid clonotypes used the 62 TRBV and more than 13 TRBJ segments found across samples. COPE and FqMerger were used to merge the filtered high-quality paired reads into contigs. Contigs were aligned with BLAST to IMGT TRBV, TRBD and TRBJ reference genes, and CDR3 was defined per IMGT. Highly expanded clones were defined as clonotypes with a frequency above 0.1%. Shannon entropy served as the measure of repertoire diversity, while the Gini coefficient captured V-J evenness. Public clonotypes were defined as clonotypes shared by more than one individual. Using fastp trimming at Q25 and MiXCR clonotype assembly, TCRdb reanalyzed the public sequencing data and kept in-frame beta chains. Rows merge per CDR3 protein into single entries with the most common DNA and genes. For this entry, the V and J calls and clone size follow TCRdb and not the study's own pipeline. The sample includes 360,000 or so distinct CDR3 sequences, with 16% observed a single time. The ten largest account for roughly 27% of the sample.

Beyond this particular receptor, the publication reports: Persistent patients shared more public clonotypes among themselves (2,741) than newly diagnosed patients did (approximately 900). The authors acknowledged the small sample size as a limitation that may reduce accuracy. Compared with newly diagnosed patients, persistent Graves' disease patients had lower TCR Shannon entropy and fewer highly expanded clones, which suggests clonal expansion. Persistent disease showed preferential use of TRBV28, TRBJ1-2 and TRBJ2-5, whereas newly diagnosed disease favored TRBV20-1 and TRBJ2-1. Only the TCR beta chain was sequenced and analyzed. Only peripheral blood was studied, because thyroid tissue, the primary lesion, was inaccessible.

These sequences were also reported in another study, on T cells in Graves' hyperthyroidism and ophthalmopathy. As that second study puts it: Stable Graves' hyperthyroidism was defined as the absence of progression to ophthalmopathy over 18 months of follow-up. Hyperthyroidism patients were newly diagnosed, with disease duration under 2 months, and aged 18 to 65 years. Any patient with an uncontrolled infection, another autoimmune disease, pregnancy or lactation was excluded. Diagnoses were established on the basis of clinical symptoms, serum thyroxine and TRAb, thyroid ultrasound, and orbital computed tomography. The TCR CDR3 was subjected to a first round of RT-PCR using the HTBI primer set and the Qiagen OneStep RT-PCR kit. Most expanded thyroid clonotypes (frequency above 0.001) were also found in blood, which suggests that blood repertoires may mirror thyroid immune responses. A model built on a 13 V-J signature distinguished ophthalmopathy from stable hyperthyroidism, reaching about 88% sensitivity and about 81% specificity in cross-validation and 80%/75% in testing. In validation, progression to ophthalmopathy was predicted by the model with 70% to 71% sensitivity and 72% to 85% specificity, a median of about 6.4 months before onset. To identify distinguishing TCR V-J signatures, a discovery cohort of 90 to 100 patients was used, comprising under 45 with Graves' ophthalmopathy and some 60 with stable Graves' hyperthyroidism. Prospective prediction of ophthalmopathy was tested in an independent validation cohort consisting of under 20 hyperthyroidism patients and more than 15 patients who later progressed to ophthalmopathy. The roughly 94 discovery patients were randomly divided into training and test sets at a 7:3 ratio. The study also compared thyroid tissue and blood T-cell repertoires from about 6 Graves' hyperthyroidism patients. Once sampling was done, hyperthyroidism patients were given methimazole at a starting dose of 30 mg daily, whereas ophthalmopathy patients were given high-dose intravenous methylprednisolone. Libraries were constructed in a second round of multiplex PCR, after which size selection and purification were performed. Libraries were sequenced paired-end with 100 bp reads on an Illumina HiSeq2000. SOAPnuke was used to process the raw data, removing reads that contained adapters or uncalled bases, had a mean Phred below 15, or lacked an exact match to the constant primer or identifier. COPE v1.2.5 was used to merge high-quality paired reads, and clonotypes were defined as unique nucleotide sequences. MiTCR v1.1 was used to align clonotypes to the IMGT TRBV, TRBD and TRBJ reference segments. The analysis was restricted to V-J combinations with a frequency above 0.0001, which together covered roughly 99% of the repertoires. A TCS score was defined as the ratio of F50 (clonal expansion) to E x V (chaos), with BLOSUM62-based TCRdist applied between CDR3 peptides within each V-J. Welch's t-statistics and random forest reduced just over 500 V-J features to 10 to 15, which were used in a naive Bayes classifier (R e1071). Sample size was not statistically predetermined, and blinding of investigators to group allocation was not performed. According to the paper, TCR Vbeta CDR3 sequencing was carried out on some 130 peripheral blood samples, which came from 40 to 45 ophthalmopathy, approximately 78 hyperthyroidism and about 17 progressor patients.

The rearranged chain carries TRBV5-1 and TRBJ2-3; 7 central nucleotides agree with TRBD1. Sequencing was performed on peripheral blood mononuclear cells (PBMCs), taken at new diagnosis, from a patient treated with antithyroid drugs. This receptor was taken from a middle-aged man with Graves disease. Donor details come from another sample of the same person, matched by shared clones. The nucleotide sequence reads TGCGCCAGCAGCTTGGGACAGGGATCCCCCACAGATACGCAGTATTTT. Protein translation: CASSLGQGSPTDTQYF. Full variable domain (CDR3 extended with the reference TRBV5-1 and TRBJ2-3 proteins): KAGVTQTPRYLIKTRGQQVTLSCSPISGHRSVSWYQQTPGQGLQFLFEYFSETQRNKGNFPGRFSGRQFSNSRSEMNVSTLELGDSALYLCASSLGQGSPTDTQYFGPGTRLTVL.